The sequence of this TCR beta chain was determined in a study of blood T cell repertoires in COVID-19. As for the study in general: Whether acute or convalescent, the COVID-19 samples came from the United States, Italy and Spain.

V shed 0 bases and J 5 bases; nucleotides not matched to a gene: 6. Germline-derived CDR1 and CDR2 are LGHNA and YSLEER. The CDR3 is 16 residues long. The protocol was immunoSEQ multiplex PCR, while the TCRdb copy is restricted to in-frame clones and leaves out a portion. The sample contains about 160,000 clones, about 74% of which appear only once. V is TRBV4-3 and J is TRBJ2-3; 9 nucleotides match TRBD1. Source material: peripheral blood. The TCR originated in a man aged 60-69 years with acute or convalescent COVID-19. Written as DNA, the CDR3 is TGCGCCAGCAGCCAAGATTACGGACAGGGGAAAGATACGCAGTATTTT. Translating it yields CASSQDYGQGKDTQYF.